Listed below are T cell receptor beta chains from one sample, sequenced in a study of identical twins. Each CDR3 protein is one row after TCRdb ran MiXCR on the 5' RACE reads. The sample yields about 920,000 distinct CDR3 sequences, 9% to 15% seen once. These same records also appear under a second study, on yellow fever vaccine responses in identical twins.

The sample was PBMCs. These receptors were obtained from a woman younger than 30 in good health. CDR3s include the opening cysteine and the closing phenylalanine or tryptophan. The order of the fields is D gene, V gene, clone size, J gene, CDR3 protein, CDR3 DNA. D genes are given only for firm matches. The size field is filled for only some rows; it gives once, few, many or a size class.

D: -
V: TRBV5-1
size: few
J: TRBJ1-5
CDR3: CASSPEEGEGNQPQHF
DNA: TGCGCCAGCAGCCCAGAGGAAGGGGAAGGCAATCAGCCCCAGCATTTT

D: TRBD2
V: TRBV20-1
size: -
J: TRBJ2-7
CDR3: CSASNALAGGLTIYEQYF
DNA: TGCAGTGCTAGCAACGCACTAGCGGGAGGGCTAACGATCTACGAGCAGTACTTC

D: -
V: TRBV12-3/TRBV12-4
size: few
J: TRBJ2-3
CDR3: CASSFSPTQKDTQYF
DNA: TGTGCCAGCAGTTTCTCCCCGACCCAGAAAGATACGCAGTATTTT

D: -
V: TRBV29-1
size: few
J: TRBJ2-1
CDR3: CSVEGRVGRNEQFF
DNA: TGCAGCGTGGAGGGGCGAGTCGGGAGAAATGAGCAGTTCTTC

D: TRBD1
V: TRBV6-1
size: -
J: TRBJ2-2
CDR3: CATERGTGVSGELFF
DNA: TGTGCCACCGAAAGGGGGACAGGGGTTTCTGGGGAGCTGTTTTTT

D: -
V: TRBV19
size: few
J: TRBJ1-4
CDR3: CATKVGATNEKLFF
DNA: TGTGCTACAAAGGTTGGGGCGACTAATGAAAAACTGTTTTTT

D: TRBD1
V: TRBV10-2
size: many
J: TRBJ1-5
CDR3: CASSAGTGIVQPQHF
DNA: TGCGCCAGCAGTGCAGGGACAGGGATCGTCCAGCCCCAGCATTTT

D: TRBD2
V: TRBV4-1
size: -
J: TRBJ2-7
CDR3: CASSPWGAGGSYEQYF
DNA: TGCGCCAGCAGCCCCTGGGGAGCGGGAGGGTCCTACGAGCAGTACTTC

D: -
V: TRBV29-1
size: few
J: TRBJ1-1
CDR3: CSVGTGIAEAFF
DNA: TGCAGCGTGGGCACAGGGATCGCTGAAGCTTTCTTT

D: TRBD2
V: TRBV20-1
size: -
J: TRBJ2-7
CDR3: CSATRTSGRYEQYF
DNA: TGCAGTGCAACCCGGACTAGCGGGAGGTACGAGCAGTACTTC

D: TRBD2
V: TRBV5-1
size: few
J: TRBJ2-1
CDR3: CASSSPGRAKGNEQFF
DNA: TGCGCCAGCAGCTCTCCCGGGAGGGCGAAAGGGAATGAGCAGTTCTTC

D: -
V: TRBV5-6
size: -
J: TRBJ2-2
CDR3: CASSLERGTGELFF
DNA: TGTGCCAGCAGCTTGGAGAGGGGCACCGGGGAGCTGTTTTTT

D: -
V: TRBV5-1
size: -
J: TRBJ1-1
CDR3: CASSLVGGNMNTEAFF
DNA: TGCGCCAGCAGCTTGGTTGGAGGGAATATGAACACTGAAGCTTTCTTT

D: TRBD2
V: TRBV20-1
size: few
J: TRBJ2-3
CDR3: CSATQREGTDTQYF
DNA: TGCAGTGCCACCCAGCGGGAGGGCACAGATACGCAGTATTTT

D: TRBD2
V: TRBV9
size: -
J: TRBJ2-2
CDR3: CASSLREGPTGELFF
DNA: TGTGCCAGCAGCTTGCGGGAGGGCCCCACCGGGGAGCTGTTTTTT

D: -
V: TRBV11-3
size: few
J: TRBJ2-2
CDR3: CASSRPALGNTGELFF
DNA: TGTGCCAGCAGCCGACCCGCACTAGGGAACACCGGGGAGCTGTTTTTT

D: -
V: TRBV7-3
size: -
J: TRBJ2-7
CDR3: CASSRLGGADLREQYF
DNA: TGTGCCAGCAGCCGCTTGGGCGGCGCCGATTTGAGAGAGCAGTACTTC

D: -
V: TRBV12-3/TRBV12-4
size: few
J: TRBJ2-1
CDR3: CASLRGQNEQFF
DNA: TGTGCCAGCTTACGGGGGCAGAATGAGCAGTTCTTC

D: TRBD2
V: TRBV12-3/TRBV12-4
size: -
J: TRBJ2-5
CDR3: CASSSRLAGSETQYF
DNA: TGTGCCAGCAGTTCGAGACTAGCGGGGTCAGAGACCCAGTACTTC

D: -
V: TRBV28
size: -
J: TRBJ1-1
CDR3: CASRNEMNTEAFF
DNA: TGTGCCAGCCGGAACGAGATGAACACTGAAGCTTTCTTT

D: -
V: TRBV15
size: -
J: TRBJ2-1
CDR3: CAIRGNSYNEQFF
DNA: TGTGCCATCCGGGGAAACTCCTACAATGAGCAGTTCTTC

D: TRBD1
V: TRBV6-5
size: -
J: TRBJ1-4
CDR3: CASSSRPGQGAEKLFF
DNA: TGTGCCAGCAGTTCGCGCCCGGGACAGGGAGCCGAAAAACTGTTTTTT

D: -
V: TRBV27
size: few
J: TRBJ2-2
CDR3: CASSFYHVWDTGELFF
DNA: TGTGCCAGCAGTTTTTACCACGTTTGGGACACCGGGGAGCTGTTTTTT

D: -
V: TRBV6-1
size: -
J: TRBJ1-4
CDR3: CASSHRERGEKLFF
DNA: TGTGCCAGCAGCCACAGGGAGAGGGGTGAAAAACTGTTTTTT

D: TRBD2
V: TRBV6-5
size: few
J: TRBJ2-5
CDR3: CASSYRGLAQETQYF
DNA: TGTGCCAGCAGTTACAGGGGACTAGCCCAAGAGACCCAGTACTTC

D: -
V: TRBV20-1
size: -
J: TRBJ1-4
CDR3: CSASRGATNEKLFF
DNA: TGCAGTGCTAGTCGTGGGGCAACTAATGAAAAACTGTTTTTT

D: -
V: TRBV5-6
size: few
J: TRBJ2-6
CDR3: CASSPGTPTISGANVLTF
DNA: TGTGCCAGCAGCCCAGGAACCCCCACCATCTCTGGGGCCAACGTCCTGACTTTC

D: -
V: TRBV5-6
size: -
J: TRBJ2-3
CDR3: CASSLGGGQYF
DNA: TGTGCCAGCAGCTTGGGGGGAGGACAGTATTTT